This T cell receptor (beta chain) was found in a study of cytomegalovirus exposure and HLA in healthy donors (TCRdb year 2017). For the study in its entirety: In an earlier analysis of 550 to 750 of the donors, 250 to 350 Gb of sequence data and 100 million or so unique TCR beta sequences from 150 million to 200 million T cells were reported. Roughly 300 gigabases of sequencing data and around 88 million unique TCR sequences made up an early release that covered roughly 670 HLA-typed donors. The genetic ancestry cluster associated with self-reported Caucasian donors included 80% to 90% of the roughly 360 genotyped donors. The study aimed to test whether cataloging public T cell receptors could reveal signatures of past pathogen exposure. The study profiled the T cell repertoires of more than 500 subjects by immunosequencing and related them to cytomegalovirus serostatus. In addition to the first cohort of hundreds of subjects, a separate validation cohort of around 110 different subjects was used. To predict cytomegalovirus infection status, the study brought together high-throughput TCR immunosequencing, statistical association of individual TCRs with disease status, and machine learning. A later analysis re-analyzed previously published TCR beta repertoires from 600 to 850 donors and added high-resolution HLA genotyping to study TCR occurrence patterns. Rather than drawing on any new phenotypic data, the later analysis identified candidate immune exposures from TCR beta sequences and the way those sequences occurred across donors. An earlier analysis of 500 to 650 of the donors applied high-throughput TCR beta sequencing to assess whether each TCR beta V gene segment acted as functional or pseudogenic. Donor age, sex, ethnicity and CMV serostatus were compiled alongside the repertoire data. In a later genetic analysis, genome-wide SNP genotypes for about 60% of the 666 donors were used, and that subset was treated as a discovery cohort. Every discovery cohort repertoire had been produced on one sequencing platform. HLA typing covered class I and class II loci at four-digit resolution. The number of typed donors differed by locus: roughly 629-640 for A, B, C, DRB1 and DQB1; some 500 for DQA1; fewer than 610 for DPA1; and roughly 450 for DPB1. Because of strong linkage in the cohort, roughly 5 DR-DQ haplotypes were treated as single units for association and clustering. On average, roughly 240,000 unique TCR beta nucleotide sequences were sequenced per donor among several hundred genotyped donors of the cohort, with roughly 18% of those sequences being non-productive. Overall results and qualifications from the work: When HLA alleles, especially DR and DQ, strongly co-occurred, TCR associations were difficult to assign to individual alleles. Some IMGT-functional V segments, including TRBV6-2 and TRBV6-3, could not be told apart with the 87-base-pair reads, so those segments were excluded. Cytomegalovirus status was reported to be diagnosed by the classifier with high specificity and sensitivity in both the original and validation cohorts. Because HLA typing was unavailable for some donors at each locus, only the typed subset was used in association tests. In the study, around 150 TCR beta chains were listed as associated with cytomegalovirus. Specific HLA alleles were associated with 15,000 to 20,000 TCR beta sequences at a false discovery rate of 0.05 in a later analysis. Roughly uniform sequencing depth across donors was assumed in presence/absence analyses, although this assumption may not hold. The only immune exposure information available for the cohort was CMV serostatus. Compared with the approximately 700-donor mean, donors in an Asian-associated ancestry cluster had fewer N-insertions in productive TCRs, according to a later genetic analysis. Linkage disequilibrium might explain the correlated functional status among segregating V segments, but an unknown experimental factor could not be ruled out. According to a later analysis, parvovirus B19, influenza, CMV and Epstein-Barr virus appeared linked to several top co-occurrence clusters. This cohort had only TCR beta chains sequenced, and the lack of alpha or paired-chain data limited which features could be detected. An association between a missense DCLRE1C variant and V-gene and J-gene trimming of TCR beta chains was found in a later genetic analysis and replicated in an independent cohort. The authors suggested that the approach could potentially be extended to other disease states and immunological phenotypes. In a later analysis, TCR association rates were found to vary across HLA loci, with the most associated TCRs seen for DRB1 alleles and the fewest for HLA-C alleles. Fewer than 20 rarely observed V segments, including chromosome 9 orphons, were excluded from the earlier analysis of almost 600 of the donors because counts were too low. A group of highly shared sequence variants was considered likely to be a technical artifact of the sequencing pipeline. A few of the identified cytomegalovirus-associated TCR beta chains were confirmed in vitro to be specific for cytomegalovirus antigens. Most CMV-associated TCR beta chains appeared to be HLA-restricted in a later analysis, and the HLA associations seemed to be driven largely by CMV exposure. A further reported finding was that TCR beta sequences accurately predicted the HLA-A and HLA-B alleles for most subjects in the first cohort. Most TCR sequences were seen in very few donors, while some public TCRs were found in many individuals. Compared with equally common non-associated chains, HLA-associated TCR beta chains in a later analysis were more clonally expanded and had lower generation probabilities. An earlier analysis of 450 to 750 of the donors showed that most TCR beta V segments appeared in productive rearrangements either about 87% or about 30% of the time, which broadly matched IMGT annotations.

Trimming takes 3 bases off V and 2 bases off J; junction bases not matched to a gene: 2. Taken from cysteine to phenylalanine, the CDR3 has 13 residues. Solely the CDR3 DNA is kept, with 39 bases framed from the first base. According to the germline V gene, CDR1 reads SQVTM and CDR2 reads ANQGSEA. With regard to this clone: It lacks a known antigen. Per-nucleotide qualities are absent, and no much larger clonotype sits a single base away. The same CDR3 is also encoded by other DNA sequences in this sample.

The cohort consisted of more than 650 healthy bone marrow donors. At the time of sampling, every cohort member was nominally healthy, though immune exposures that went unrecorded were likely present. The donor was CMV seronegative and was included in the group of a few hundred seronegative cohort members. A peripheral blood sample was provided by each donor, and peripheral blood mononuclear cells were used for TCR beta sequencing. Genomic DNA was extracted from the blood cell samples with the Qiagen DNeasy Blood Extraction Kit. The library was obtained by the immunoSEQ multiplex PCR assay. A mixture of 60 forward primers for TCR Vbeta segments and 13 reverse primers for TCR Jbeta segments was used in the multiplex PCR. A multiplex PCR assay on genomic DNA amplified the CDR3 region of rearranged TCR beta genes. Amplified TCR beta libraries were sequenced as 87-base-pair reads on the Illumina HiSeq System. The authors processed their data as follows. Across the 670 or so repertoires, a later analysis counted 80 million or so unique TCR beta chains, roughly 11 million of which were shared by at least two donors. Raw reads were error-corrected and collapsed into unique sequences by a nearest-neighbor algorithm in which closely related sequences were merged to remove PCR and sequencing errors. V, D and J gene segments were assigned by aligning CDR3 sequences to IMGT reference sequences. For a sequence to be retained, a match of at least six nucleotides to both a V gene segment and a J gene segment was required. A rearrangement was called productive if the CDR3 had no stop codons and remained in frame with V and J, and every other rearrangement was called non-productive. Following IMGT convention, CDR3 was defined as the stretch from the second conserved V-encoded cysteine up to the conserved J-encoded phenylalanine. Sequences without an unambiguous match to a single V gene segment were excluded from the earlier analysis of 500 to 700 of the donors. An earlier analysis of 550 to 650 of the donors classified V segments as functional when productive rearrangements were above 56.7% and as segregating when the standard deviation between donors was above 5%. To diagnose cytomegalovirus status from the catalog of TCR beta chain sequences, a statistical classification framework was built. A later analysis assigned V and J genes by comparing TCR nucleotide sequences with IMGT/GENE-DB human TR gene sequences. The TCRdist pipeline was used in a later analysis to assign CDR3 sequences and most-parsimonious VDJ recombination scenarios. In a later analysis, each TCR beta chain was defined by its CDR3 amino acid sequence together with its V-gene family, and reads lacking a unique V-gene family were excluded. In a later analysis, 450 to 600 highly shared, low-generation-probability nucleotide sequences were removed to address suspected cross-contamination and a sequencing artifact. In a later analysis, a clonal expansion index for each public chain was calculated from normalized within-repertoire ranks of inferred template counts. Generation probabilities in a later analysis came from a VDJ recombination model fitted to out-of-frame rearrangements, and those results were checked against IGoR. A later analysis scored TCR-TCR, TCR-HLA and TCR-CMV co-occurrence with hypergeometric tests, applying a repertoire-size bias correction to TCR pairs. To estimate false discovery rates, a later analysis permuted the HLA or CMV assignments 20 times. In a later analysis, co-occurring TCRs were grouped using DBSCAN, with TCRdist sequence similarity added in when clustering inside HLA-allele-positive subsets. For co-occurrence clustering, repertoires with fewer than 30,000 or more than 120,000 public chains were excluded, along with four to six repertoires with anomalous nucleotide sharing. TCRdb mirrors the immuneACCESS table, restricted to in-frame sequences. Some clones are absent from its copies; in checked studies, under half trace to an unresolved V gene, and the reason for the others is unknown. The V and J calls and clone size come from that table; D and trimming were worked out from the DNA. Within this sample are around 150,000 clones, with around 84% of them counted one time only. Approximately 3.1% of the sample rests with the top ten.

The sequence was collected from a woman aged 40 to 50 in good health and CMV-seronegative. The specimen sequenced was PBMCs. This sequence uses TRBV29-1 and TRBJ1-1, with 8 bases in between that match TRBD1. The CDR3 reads CSVDRGLNTEAFF. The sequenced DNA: TGCAGCGTTGACAGGGGGCTTAACACTGAAGCTTTCTTT.